The entry below gives a single T cell receptor beta chain sequence along with its context. Its antigen is not known. This sample is drawn from a study of graft-versus-host responses after intestinal transplantation. Assay: immunoSEQ multiplex PCR; the TCRdb copy retains only in-frame clones and omits some. The sample contains approximately 80,000 clones, about 89% of which appear only once. General study findings and limits: High graft-versus-host to host-versus-graft clonal ratios were seen in allografts of patients with graft-donor T cell macrochimerism.

The specimen was unstimulated CD4+ T cells sorted from spleen or lymph node cells, collected before intestinal transplant. The sequence came from a human donor who received an intestinal transplant.

The CDR3 sequence is CASSEYRADQPQHF. CDR3 coding DNA: TGTGCCAGCAGTGAATACAGGGCTGACCAGCCCCAGCATTTT. The chain carries TRBV6-1 and TRBJ1-5, with TRBD1 as a possible D gene (6 bases). In germline, CDR1 is MNHNS, CDR2 SASEGT. V shed 2 bases and J shed 7 bases, with 12 bases lying between them. CDR3 length: 14 residues.